These T cell receptor beta chains were read from a single sample in a study of response to subunit inactivated influenza vaccine. MiXCR, applied by TCRdb to the RT-PCR reads, yields one record per CDR3 protein. The table lists around 490,000 distinct CDR3 sequences, approximately 7.1% of them singletons. The sequences come from PBMCs from blood, collected approximately 25 months after vaccination. These receptor sequences come from a man aged 50 to 69 who received an inactivated influenza vaccine. CDR3s leave out the opening cysteine and the closing phenylalanine or tryptophan. Each record gives: V gene, J gene, CDR3 protein.

>TRBV4-2|TRBJ2-1
ASSQGGTGGLTVQF
>TRBV9|TRBJ2-1
ASSARDSYYNEQF
>TRBV15|TRBJ2-7
ATSRRGREVNEQY
>TRBV29-1|TRBJ1-2
SVAGELNYGYT
>TRBV7-9|TRBJ1-4
ASSRALGGAGEKLF
>TRBV4-3|TRBJ2-1
ASSQEGGAAYNEQF
>TRBV20-1|TRBJ2-7
SARGEVYEQY
>TRBV6-1|TRBJ2-7
ASSAGGRAYEQY
>TRBV3-1|TRBJ2-7
ASSQSASGSVEQY
>TRBV12-3/TRBV12-4|TRBJ2-5
ASSFVGTSGGLRQETQY
>TRBV5-1|TRBJ2-1
ASSPGGGTTWDEQF
>TRBV6-2/TRBV6-3|TRBJ2-7
ASKRTDRVAYEQY
>TRBV20-1|TRBJ1-2
SARDPAGTGGRVYGYT
>TRBV7-2|TRBJ1-6
ASSVRRTGANSPLH
>TRBV20-1|TRBJ2-1
SARRAGPGSEQF
>TRBV6-2/TRBV6-3|TRBJ2-5
ASSYSNILETQY
>TRBV6-1|TRBJ2-1
ASSVGVSGGAYNEQF
>TRBV7-2|TRBJ2-7
ASSLGWRGRSYEQY
>TRBV7-9|TRBJ1-2
ASSPQTGGNYGYT
>TRBV6-5|TRBJ2-5
ASSYGGGWAGGRETQY
>TRBV7-9|TRBJ2-1
ASSLYQGEQF
>TRBV25-1|TRBJ2-3
ASRHTSDTQY
>TRBV20-1|TRBJ2-2
SGAGLTGELF
>TRBV6-2/TRBV6-3|TRBJ2-2
ASSSPTGVGTGELF
>TRBV5-5|TRBJ1-4
ASSSRGNEKLF
>TRBV10-3|TRBJ2-7
AISSGLAGSYEQY
>TRBV6-1|TRBJ1-2
ASTHRAQGAQSYT
>TRBV4-2|TRBJ1-5
ASSQDDSNQPQH
>TRBV7-9|TRBJ2-7
ASGLGGSYEQY
>TRBV2|TRBJ2-5
ASHFAGGQETQY
>TRBV7-2|TRBJ2-7
ASSSSGREGYEQY
>TRBV10-3|TRBJ2-1
AIRVTRDRGEF
>TRBV3-1|TRBJ2-7
ASSQEDSQGLSYYEQY
>TRBV12-3/TRBV12-4|TRBJ1-2
ASSLASGTYGYGYT
>TRBV5-1|TRBJ2-3
ASTSTSPADTQY
>TRBV27|TRBJ2-1
ASSRDSGVAGPSYNEQF
>TRBV10-1|TRBJ2-7
ASSEGTGVREQY
>TRBV20-1|TRBJ1-2
SAGGQGVGYT
>TRBV5-1|TRBJ2-7
ASSSGGQGYEQY
>TRBV29-1|TRBJ2-2
SALPFGRNTGELF
>TRBV12-3/TRBV12-4|TRBJ2-5
ASSFGAIQETQY
>TRBV7-9|TRBJ2-2
ASSPSGLAGPGELF
>TRBV24-1|TRBJ2-2
ATRPGTPNTGELF
>TRBV12-3/TRBV12-4|TRBJ1-1
ASSLGLWGHRDEAF
>TRBV20-1|TRBJ1-1
SATDGTTNTEAF
>TRBV10-3|TRBJ1-1
AISVGTGYVEAF
>TRBV7-2|TRBJ1-1
ASGRLNTEAF
>TRBV7-9|TRBJ2-7
ASSSGTGKNSYEQY
>TRBV15|TRBJ2-3
ATSRDRLGDTQY
>TRBV12-3/TRBV12-4|TRBJ1-4
ASTRTGLNEKLF
>TRBV3-1|TRBJ2-2
ASSQDGTTYANTGELF
>TRBV7-2|TRBJ2-3
ASSRHRDTQY
>TRBV12-3/TRBV12-4|TRBJ1-5
ASRSGTVNQPQH